The clone carrying this T cell receptor beta chain was found a few times. Its antigen is not identified. Germline CDR1 SGHRS, CDR2 YFSETQ. The V gene lost 2 bases and the J gene lost 1 base, with 12 bases spanning the gap. This CDR3 spans 15 amino acids. This sample stems from a study of T cell responses to AZD1222 COVID-19 vaccine. General study results and limits: Targets within unmutated variant regions were reportedly found for nearly half of spike-specific TCRs. The study sampled repertoires only after the peak T cell response. White British ancestry dominated among donors, who included more females, and clonal diversity was possibly underestimated. Among those given AZD1222, only six or seven were seropositive at baseline.

Measured with immunoSEQ multiplex PCR; TCRdb has only the in-frame clones, and not every one. The sample records roughly 100,000 clones, 82% being singletons. The source material was peripheral blood, sampled on day 0 of AZD1222 vaccination. The receptor's source is an adult in good health. This chain connects TRBV5-1 to TRBJ2-5; unclear D gene. CDR3 nucleotide sequence: TGCGCCAGCAGCTTCCGGCCCGGTGGCCAAGAGACCCAGTACTTC. Translated: CASSFRPGGQETQYF.